A selection of T cell receptor beta chains follows, all from one sample in a study of blood T cell repertoires in COVID-19. The method was immunoSEQ multiplex PCR; TCRdb's version includes in-frame clones alone and lacks a portion of them. This table holds about 190,000 clones, 86% found once. The sequencing input was PBMCs or T cells enriched from blood (not recorded which). Source of these receptors: a woman in her twenties or thirties who had recovered from COVID-19. Both conserved end residues are part of each CDR3. A D gene is named only where the DNA matches it firmly. The size entry is marked missing in some rows and otherwise reads once, few, many or a size class.

V gene	D gene	J gene	clone size	CDR3 DNA	CDR3 protein
TRBV5-4	TRBD2	TRBJ2-7	.	TGTGCCAGCAGCCCCGGGACTAGCGGGAGGAGCTACGAGCAGTACTTC	CASSPGTSGRSYEQYF
TRBV3-1/TRBV3-2	TRBD2	TRBJ2-6	.	TGTGCCAGCAGCCAAGCAATGCGTAGCGGGAGGGTTTCTGGGGCCAACGTCCTGACTTTC	CASSQAMRSGRVSGANVLTF
TRBV9	TRBD1	TRBJ2-2	few	TGTGCCAGCAGCGTTAGAACCAGGGGGACGGACACCGGGGAGCTGTTTTTT	CASSVRTRGTDTGELFF
TRBV9	TRBD1	TRBJ2-2	.	TGTGCCAGCAGCGTAGATAGGGGGCCCACCGGGGAGCTGTTTTTT	CASSVDRGPTGELFF
TRBV25-1	TRBD1	TRBJ2-7	.	TGTGCCAGCCAATTTACAGGGGGCCCCAACTACGAGCAGTACTTC	CASQFTGGPNYEQYF
TRBV2	.	TRBJ1-1	.	TGTGCCAGCAGGTCAAGGAGCAACACTGAAGCTTTCTTT	CASRSRSNTEAFF
TRBV6-6	.	TRBJ2-7	once	TGTGCCAGCAGCCCCCGGGGGGAGCAGTACTTC	CASSPRGEQYF
TRBV2	.	TRBJ1-3	.	TGTGCCAGCAGTGGGGGAGGGCCGCCTGGAAACACCATATATTTT	CASSGGGPPGNTIYF
TRBV5-1	.	TRBJ1-1	.	TGCGCCAGCAGCGAGGGGGTCGGGACTGAAGCTTTCTTT	CASSEGVGTEAFF
TRBV27	.	TRBJ2-2	.	TGTGCCAGCAGTTCGCGGGGCGTGATTTCGGAGCTGTTTTTT	CASSSRGVISELFF
TRBV5-4	.	TRBJ2-2	.	TGTGCCAGCAGTCTTATCTGGGGAGAATCGAACACCGGGGAGCTGTTTTTT	CASSLIWGESNTGELFF
TRBV19	TRBD2	TRBJ2-1	.	TGTGCCAGTAGTATTTTGGCGGGAGGGGGTAACTACAATGAGCAGTTCTTC	CASSILAGGGNYNEQFF
TRBV29-1	.	TRBJ2-2	.	TGCAGCGGAGCTCCCTCCGAGACCGGGGAGCTGTTTTTT	CSGAPSETGELFF
TRBV2	TRBD1	TRBJ1-4	once	TGTGCCAGCAGTGATGACAGGGGGGATGAAAAACTGTTTTTT	CASSDDRGDEKLFF
TRBV28	TRBD2	TRBJ2-5	.	TGTGCCAGCAGTCCCGGACTAGCGGTGAGGGGAGAGACCCAGTACTTC	CASSPGLAVRGETQYF
TRBV5-4	.	TRBJ2-7	.	TGTGCCAGCAGCTTGGACGGCAGGGTGATCGACGAGCAGTACTTC	CASSLDGRVIDEQYF
TRBV5-1	TRBD1	TRBJ1-4	.	TGCGCCAGCAGCTTGGGACAGGGAGGCGAAAAACTGTTTTTT	CASSLGQGGEKLFF
TRBV6-1	.	TRBJ1-3	many	TGTGCCAGCAGTGAAGAGGGAGGCTCTGGAAACACCATATATTTT	CASSEEGGSGNTIYF
TRBV6-5	TRBD2	TRBJ2-7	.	TGTGCCAGCAGTTACTCGGACGGGAGGGGATACGAGCAGTACTTC	CASSYSDGRGYEQYF
TRBV18	TRBD1	TRBJ1-4	.	TGTGCCAGCTCACCCAACGGACAGGGAACTAATGAAAAACTGTTTTTT	CASSPNGQGTNEKLFF
TRBV9	.	TRBJ1-2	.	TGTGCCAGCAGCCCTCCCTCAGGGTGGGGCTACACCTTC	CASSPPSGWGYTF
TRBV12-3/TRBV12-4	TRBD1	TRBJ1-2	once	TGTGCCAGTACAGGGGGCTATGGCTACACCTTC	CASTGGYGYTF
TRBV6-5	.	TRBJ2-7	.	TGTGCCAGCAGTTACACAAGCGAGGACGAGCAGTACTTC	CASSYTSEDEQYF
TRBV28	.	TRBJ2-7	.	TGTGCCAGCAGTTTAACCCGGGGTAGCGGCAGCTACGAGCAGTACTTC	CASSLTRGSGSYEQYF
TRBV6-2/TRBV6-3	TRBD2	TRBJ2-7	.	TGTGCCAGCAGTTACTCGACCTCTAGCGGCGAGCAGTACTTC	CASSYSTSSGEQYF
TRBV27	TRBD2	TRBJ2-7	.	TGTGCCAGCAGTTTATGGGGCGGGAGATACGAGCAGTACTTC	CASSLWGGRYEQYF
TRBV29-1	TRBD1	TRBJ2-3	once	TGCAGCGTGGGACAGGGTGGCACAGATACGCAGTATTTT	CSVGQGGTDTQYF
TRBV2	.	TRBJ2-7	.	TGTGCCAGCAGTGGACCGGGACACACCTACGAGCAGTACTTC	CASSGPGHTYEQYF
TRBV7-9	.	TRBJ2-2	.	TGTGCCAGCAGCCCAAAAGGGTGGGGCGAGAACACCGGGGAGCTGTTTTTT	CASSPKGWGENTGELFF
TRBV27	.	TRBJ1-1	.	TGTGCCAGCAGTTTGACGACTTTTATGAACACTGAAGCTTTCTTT	CASSLTTFMNTEAFF
TRBV28	.	TRBJ2-3	.	TGTGCCAGCAAGCGGGACACCACAGATACGCAGTATTTT	CASKRDTTDTQYF
TRBV5-8	.	TRBJ2-2	few	TGTGCCAGCACCCTAACCGGGGAGCTGTTTTTT	CASTLTGELFF
TRBV24-1	TRBD1	TRBJ2-5	.	TGTGCCACCGGAAACGACAGGGACCAAGAGACCCAGTACTTC	CATGNDRDQETQYF
TRBV18	.	TRBJ2-5	.	TGTGCCAGCTCAAGCGGGTCCCCCCAAGAGACCCAGTACTTC	CASSSGSPQETQYF
TRBV5-6	.	TRBJ2-3	.	TGTGCCAGCAGCTTGACAGGGCGCCCGGATACGCAGTATTTT	CASSLTGRPDTQYF
TRBV18	TRBD1	TRBJ1-5	.	TGTGCCAGCTCATCACAGGGGAATAGCAATCAGCCCCAGCATTTT	CASSSQGNSNQPQHF
TRBV29-1	.	TRBJ1-1	.	TGCAGCGTTGTGGGGGCGGGCACTGAAGCTTTCTTT	CSVVGAGTEAFF
TRBV11-2	TRBD1	TRBJ1-1	.	TGTGCCAGCAGCTCACCCCCCGGGACAGGGGTGACTGAAGCTTTCTTT	CASSSPPGTGVTEAFF
TRBV2	.	TRBJ1-2	.	TGTGCCAGCAGTGCTCTCGGCTACACCTTC	CASSALGYTF
TRBV18	TRBD1	TRBJ2-7	.	TGTGCCAGCTCACAAGCGGGACAGGGGACCTACGAGCAGTACTTC	CASSQAGQGTYEQYF
TRBV12-5	.	TRBJ1-6	once	TGTGCTAGTGGTTTTGCCATCACAGGGATTTTCCCCCTCCACTTT	CASGFAITGIFPLHF
TRBV24-1	.	TRBJ2-3	.	TGTGCCACCAAAGATGGGCCAGGGAAGGGCACAGATACGCAGTATTTT	CATKDGPGKGTDTQYF
TRBV27	TRBD2	TRBJ2-7	.	TGTGCCAGCACCCACCAGGGACTAGCGGGCTACGAGCAGTACTTC	CASTHQGLAGYEQYF
TRBV6-5	.	TRBJ1-2	.	TGTGCCAGCAGTAACCGGGACACACTCTTC	CASSNRDTLF
TRBV29-1	TRBD2	TRBJ2-7	.	TGCAGCGCAGGGACTACCGCAAATAACGAGCAGTACTTC	CSAGTTANNEQYF
TRBV11-1	TRBD2	TRBJ2-1	.	TGTGCCAGCAGCAGGGAGGGCCATGAGCAGTTCTTC	CASSREGHEQFF
TRBV10-1	TRBD2	TRBJ2-3	.	TGCGCCAGCAGTGACGGACTAGCGGCTAGCACAGATACGCAGTATTTT	CASSDGLAASTDTQYF
TRBV3-1/TRBV3-2	TRBD2	TRBJ2-3	few	TGTGCCAGCAGCCAAATTAGTAGCGGGAGAAGGACAGATACGCAGTATTTT	CASSQISSGRRTDTQYF
TRBV3-1/TRBV3-2	.	TRBJ1-2	many	TGTGCCAGCACCGGAGGAGAGGCAGACATTAACTATGGCTACACCTTC	CASTGGEADINYGYTF
TRBV7-3	.	TRBJ1-3	.	TGTGCCAGCAGCCCCGGACAGGGAAACACCATATATTTT	CASSPGQGNTIYF
TRBV2	TRBD1	TRBJ1-5	.	TGTGCCAGCAGTGAAGATTTCGGGACAGGGGATCAGCCCCAGCATTTT	CASSEDFGTGDQPQHF
TRBV19	TRBD1	TRBJ1-6	few	TGTGCCAGTAGTACCGGACAGGGGGCCGGTTCACCCCTCCACTTT	CASSTGQGAGSPLHF